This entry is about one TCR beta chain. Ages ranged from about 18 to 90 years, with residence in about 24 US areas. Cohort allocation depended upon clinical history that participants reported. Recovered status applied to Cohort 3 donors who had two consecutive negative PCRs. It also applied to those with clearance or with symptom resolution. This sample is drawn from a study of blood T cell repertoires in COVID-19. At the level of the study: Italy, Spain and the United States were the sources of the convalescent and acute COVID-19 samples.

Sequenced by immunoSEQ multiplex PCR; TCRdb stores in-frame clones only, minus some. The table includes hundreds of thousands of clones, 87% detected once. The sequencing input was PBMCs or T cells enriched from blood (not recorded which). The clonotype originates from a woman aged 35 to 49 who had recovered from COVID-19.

CDR3 DNA sequence: TGTGCCTGGCAGGGGGAGCGGTCACCCCTCCACTTT. Translating it yields CAWQGERSPLHF. This chain connects TRBV30 to TRBJ1-6; 7 positions match TRBD1. J gave up 10 bases and V 5 bases, and 5 bases lay outside the gene matches. The CDR3 extends over 12 amino acids. The germline V gene has CDR1 GTSNPN and CDR2 SVGIG (reference sequence).